The 8 T cell receptor beta chains reported below all come from one sample, sequenced in a study of CXCR3-negative and CXCR3-positive naive CD8 T cells. cDNA libraries for TRB were generated by 5' RACE incorporating UMI labels. TCRdb re-called the 5' RACE reads and catalogs CDR3 proteins one per entry, DNA excluded. The listing contains around 140,000 distinct CDR3 sequences. The sample consisted of naive CXCR3- CD8+ T cells from blood. Stated subset: CD45RO-CCR7+CD27+CD95- naive CD8+ T cells lacking CXCR3 (TNR3-). These receptors were obtained from a human donor in good health. Some clones in this sample may be carry-over from other donors' samples.

The V gene is TRBV27, the J gene TRBJ2-1; TCRdb's D call of TRBD1 is untestable without DNA. The CDR3 contains 14 residues. Germline V lookup: CDR1 MNHEY, CDR2 SMNVEV (reference sequence). The chain's CDR3 is CASTVGGTHNEQFF.

This chain uses TRBV28 with TRBJ2-1. The CDR3 is made up of 13 amino acids. CDR1 is MDHEN, CDR2 SYDVKM, per germline. The CDR3 loop reads CASGSSSYNEQFF.

The chain combines TRBV28 with TRBJ2-5; there is no DNA to check the TCRdb D call of TRBD2. Per germline, CDR1 MDHEN and CDR2 SYDVKM. There are 16 residues in the CDR3. The CDR3 is CASRMTSHERQETQYF.

This chain links TRBV6-2 or TRBV6-3 with TRBJ1-5. Germline-derived CDR1 and CDR2 are MNHEY and SVGEGT. The CDR3 is 14 amino acids. This CDR3 is CASSYSEGSQPQHF.

V is TRBV5-1 and J is TRBJ2-3; with no DNA, the TCRdb D assignment of TRBD2 cannot be verified. The CDR3 is 16 amino acids. The germline gives CDR1 SGHRS, CDR2 YFSETQ. The CDR3 is CASSLAGLAGVDTQYF.

V and J are TRBV6-5 and TRBJ2-1. The CDR3 length is 16 residues. Germline V gene lookup returns CDR1 MNHEY and CDR2 SVGAGI. CDR3 sequence: CASSYAERWSYNEQFF.

This rearrangement joins TRBV19 to TRBJ1-1; TCRdb reports TRBD1, a call that lacks DNA to check it against. The CDR3 has 16 residues. Per the germline V gene, CDR1 is LNHDA and CDR2 is SQIVND (reference sequence). The CDR3 sequence is CASSNGIGRTNTEAFF.

The V and J genes are TRBV7-9 and TRBJ2-7. The CDR3 is 16 amino acids. Looked up from germline, CDR1 is SEHNR and CDR2 is FQNEAQ (reference sequence). This CDR3 is CASSLGNGINSYEQYF. The full variable domain, its missing parts supplied by reference TRBV7-9 and TRBJ2-7, is DTGVSQNPRHKITKRGQNVTFRCDPISEHNRLYWYRQTLGQGPEFLTYFQNEAQLEKSRLLSDRFSAERPKGSFSTLEIQRTEQGDSAMYLCASSLGNGINSYEQYFGPGTRLTVT.